A single sample is the source of the 25 T cell receptor beta chains below, sequenced in a study of cytomegalovirus exposure and HLA in healthy donors. The PCR ran on 60 Vbeta and 13 Jbeta primers. TCRdb's table, derived via immunoSEQ multiplex PCR, lists solely in-frame clones and lacks some. The profile shows about 170,000 clones, about 75% of them singletons. Input material: PBMCs. These receptors originate from a man in his forties in good health and CMV-seropositive.

The CDR3 loop reads CASSLDGGIANEKLFF. The DNA of the CDR3 is TGTGCCAGCAGTTTAGATGGCGGGATTGCTAATGAAAAACTGTTTTTT. The chain has TRBV28 and TRBJ1-4; D uncertain. Trimming took 2 bases from V and 3 from J, leaving 13 bases between them. Germline assignment: CDR1 MDHEN and CDR2 SYDVKM. This CDR3 has 16 residues.

V and J are TRBV11-3 and TRBJ2-1; TRBD1 might be the D (5 bases). Germline V gene sequence: CDR1 SGHNT, CDR2 YENEEA. V was cut by 5 bases and J by 4 bases, with 9 bases left in between. The CDR3 is 13 amino acids. CDR3: CASSPRQYNEQFF. The CDR3 nucleotides read TGTGCCAGCAGCCCACGACAGTACAATGAGCAGTTCTTC.

This clone was found a few times. This chain joins TRBV21-1 and TRBJ2-1; the table assigns TRBD2, which was not confirmed against the DNA. TRBV21-1 is tagged as a pseudogene. The CDR3 contains 17 residues. In nucleotides, the CDR3 is TGTGCCAGCAGCATAAGGACTAGCGGCAGATCCTACAATGAGCAGTTCTTC. This translates into CASSIRTSGRSYNEQFF.

This clone is a singleton in its sample. The rearrangement joins TRBV4-1 to TRBJ1-1, with 10 bases matching TRBD1. V shed 5 bases and J 5 bases; nucleotides not matched to a gene: 5. The V gene's germline CDR1 is MGHRA and CDR2 YSYEKL. CDR3 size: 14 residues. The CDR3 is CASSYRTGGTEAFF. DNA of the CDR3: TGCGCCAGCAGCTATCGGACAGGGGGAACTGAAGCTTTCTTT.

This clone has a handful of counts. The sample carries other DNA sequences with the same CDR3. The J gene is TRBJ2-3, the V gene TRBV10-1; D is unresolved. There are 11 residues in the CDR3. V was cut by 4 bases and J by 4 bases, with 3 bases left in between. Germline CDR1 is WNHNN and CDR2 is SYGVQD (reference sequence). The CDR3 loop is CASSAADTQYF. CDR3 DNA sequence: TGCGCCAGCAGTGCGGCAGATACGCAGTATTTT.

Worth noting for this clone: No conserved phenylalanine or tryptophan is present at the end of the CDR3, so a read error is the likely explanation. The J gene is TRBJ2-7, the V gene TRBV4-1, with TRBD2 matching 14 bases. V lost 1 base to trimming and J lost 0 bases; unmatched junction nucleotides: 5. The germline CDR1 and CDR2 sequences are MGHRA and YSYEKL. The CDR3 runs 18 residues. CDR3 sequence reads: CASSQVVGLAGGSYEQYL. The CDR3 region has the DNA TGCGCCAGCAGCCAAGTTGTCGGACTAGCGGGAGGCTCCTACGAGCAGTACCTC.

For this clone: This sample includes further DNA sequences coding for the same CDR3. This chain connects TRBV19 to TRBJ1-2, with D possibly matching TRBD1 (5 bases). This CDR3 contains 12 residues. Germline V lookup: CDR1 LNHDA, CDR2 SQIVND (reference sequence). V gave up 5 bases and J gave up 2 bases, with 6 bases separating them. The CDR3, as DNA: TGTGCCAGTAGTCGACAGAACTATGGCTACACCTTC. The encoded protein is CASSRQNYGYTF.

V is TRBV14 and J is TRBJ2-1, with TRBD1 matching 7 bases. CDR1 SGHDN and CDR2 FVKESK come from the germline V gene. The CDR3 covers 17 residues. The V segment lost 4 bases and the J segment 8 bases; nucleotides outside the gene matches: 17. CDR3 nucleotides: TGTGCCAGCAGCCTAGGCCCGCAGGGGGAGTTCAGGGATGAGCAGTTCTTC. As protein: CASSLGPQGEFRDEQFF.

This chain connects TRBV7-3 to TRBJ2-2; the match to TRBD2 covers 11 bases. The junction had 8 bases not matched to a gene; V was cut back by 6 bases and J by 5 bases. Per germline, CDR1 SGHTA and CDR2 FQGTGA. The CDR3 has 16 residues. The CDR3 is CASSTSGGLGTGELFF. DNA for the CDR3: TGTGCCAGCAGTACTAGCGGGGGCTTGGGAACCGGGGAGCTGTTTTTT.

This clone was observed a single time. This sequence joins TRBV19 and TRBJ2-7; weak D call: TRBD1 (6 bases). The CDR3 contains 13 residues. V lost 7 bases to trimming and J lost 2 bases, with 12 bases between them. Germline lookup yields CDR1 LNHDA and CDR2 SQIVND (reference sequence). The DNA for the CDR3 is TGTGCCAGTAAAGTGGACAGCGCCTACGAGCAGTACTTC. This codes for CASKVDSAYEQYF.

This clone has just a few counts. V gene TRBV7-3 combines with J gene TRBJ2-2; the match to TRBD2 covers 7 bases. The CDR3 loop spans 15 amino acids. V shed 8 bases, J shed 0 bases, and the junction held 6 bases outside the gene matches. The V gene's germline CDR1 is SGHTA and CDR2 FQGTGA. CDR3 sequence reads: CASRRGLANTGELFF. CDR3 DNA sequence: TGTGCCAGCCGCCGAGGACTAGCGAACACCGGGGAGCTGTTTTTT.

The chain has TRBV9 and TRBJ2-3, with TRBD2 identical over 9 bases. This CDR3 has 16 amino acids. Germline CDR1 SGDLS, CDR2 YYNGEE. Trimming at V came to 4 bases and at J to 2 bases, leaving 8 bases not matched to a gene. In DNA form, the CDR3 reads TGTGCCAGCAGCCCCCGGAGCGGGAGGCTCACAGATACGCAGTATTTT. Amino acids: CASSPRSGRLTDTQYF.

This chain joins TRBV7-9 and TRBJ2-5; 13 bases fit TRBD2. The CDR3 is 16 residues long. V dropped 3 bases and J dropped 4; count of bases not matched to a gene: 5. The V gene's germline CDR1 is SEHNR and CDR2 FQNEAQ (reference sequence). For the CDR3, the DNA is TGTGCCAGCAGCTTCCATCGGACTAGCGGGGGAGAGACCCAGTACTTC. Amino acid sequence: CASSFHRTSGGETQYF.

This clone was seen only once. The J gene is TRBJ1-4, the V gene TRBV27; a weak D match, TRBD1 (5 bases). CDR1 and CDR2 (germline): MNHEY, SMNVEV (reference sequence). With 4 bases removed from V and 8 bases from J, the gap between germline ends came to 11 bases. The CDR3 runs 13 residues. This CDR3 is CASSYGGEEKLFF. Written as DNA, the CDR3 is TGTGCCAGCAGTTATGGGGGGGAAGAAAAACTGTTTTTT.

As DNA, the CDR3 is TGCGCCAGCAGCTTCGATAGTCAGGGTCACTATGGCTACACCTTC. This encodes CASSFDSQGHYGYTF. This rearrangement joins TRBV5-1 to TRBJ1-2; D possibly corresponds to TRBD1 (5 bases). V gave up 2 bases and J gave up 3 bases, with 14 bases separating them. CDR1 and CDR2 from the germline V gene are SGHRS and YFSETQ. CDR3 size: 15 residues. Supplemented by reference TRBV5-1 and TRBJ1-2, the full variable domain reads KAGVTQTPRYLIKTRGQQVTLSCSPISGHRSVSWYQQTPGQGLQFLFEYFSETQRNKGNFPGRFSGRQFSNSRSEMNVSTLELGDSALYLCASSFDSQGHYGYTFGSGTRLTVV.

The V gene is TRBV29-1, the J gene TRBJ1-1; D might be TRBD1 (5 bases). Germline V lookup: CDR1 SQVTM, CDR2 ANQGSEA. V was shortened by 3 bases and J by 4 bases, with 15 bases between the two germline ends. The CDR3 runs 14 residues. The CDR3 reads CSVDGRGGVTEAFF. The CDR3 coding sequence is TGCAGCGTTGATGGTAGGGGTGGAGTCACTGAAGCTTTCTTT.

The V call is TRBV25-1, the J call TRBJ2-7; 11 nucleotides match TRBD2. From germline, CDR1 is MGHDK and CDR2 SYGVNS. V was pared by 1 base and J by 6 bases, with 5 bases of the junction left unmatched. This CDR3 region has 15 residues. CDR3 in DNA: TGTGCCAGCAGTGAATTACTAGCGGGAGCTGGCGAGCAGTACTTC. Its protein is CASSELLAGAGEQYF.

This clone was seen a few times. The rearrangement joins TRBV12-5 to TRBJ1-2; TRBD1 might be the D (5 bases). Germline V gives CDR1 LGHNT, CDR2 FRNRAP. The CDR3 totals 15 residues. Trimming shortened V by 1 base and J by 5 bases, and 14 bases separated the two germline ends. The CDR3 here is CASGLDSAGDYGYTF. The CDR3 coding sequence is TGTGCTAGTGGTTTGGACTCGGCGGGGGATTATGGCTACACCTTC.

For this clone: One junction end does not reproduce the germline sequence, and a read error may be involved. At the DNA level, this CDR3 is encoded by other sequences in the same sample as well. The chain is built from TRBV5-6 and TRBJ2-7, with a weak D call TRBD1 (6 bases). This CDR3 is 15 amino acids long. Germline lookup yields CDR1 SGHDT and CDR2 YYEEEE. The CDR3 is CASSRWWGLAYEQYF. The CDR3 bases are TGTGCTAGCAGTCGCTGGTGGGGGCTGGCGTACGAGCAGTACTTC.

The chain employs TRBV4-1 and TRBJ2-5, with D perhaps matching TRBD1 (6 bases). The DNA end favors TRBJ2-7, so the J call may be wrong. The CDR3 covers 15 residues. CDR1 is MGHRA and CDR2 is YSYEKL in the germline V gene. The CDR3 DNA reads TGCGCCAGCAGCCAGGAACGGGACACAGCCTACGAGCAGTACTTC. This codes for CASSQERDTAYEQYF.

This chain uses TRBV11-2 with TRBJ2-1; maybe TRBD2 (5 bases). The CDR3 extends over 17 amino acids. V gave up 0 bases and J gave up 4 bases, with 16 bases separating them. CDR1 is SGHAT, CDR2 FQNNGV, per germline. CDR3 in amino acids: CASSLDRRRTTYNEQFF. CDR3 DNA: TGTGCCAGCAGCTTAGATCGTCGGAGGACCACTTACAATGAGCAGTTCTTC.

CDR3 sequence reads: CASSYSGVQETQYF. The DNA of the CDR3 is TGTGCCAGCAGCTACAGCGGGGTTCAAGAGACCCAGTACTTC. This rearrangement joins TRBV5-4 to TRBJ2-5; 7 nucleotides agree with TRBD2. There are 14 residues in the CDR3. The V and J ends lost 3 bases and 2 bases, in that order; junction bases with no gene match: 4. Germline CDR1 is SGHNT and CDR2 is YYREEE (reference sequence).

There are a few counts of this clone. This sequence joins TRBV6-4 and TRBJ1-2; the D gene is possibly TRBD1 (5 bases). Trimming left V 6 bases short and J 8 bases short, with 10 bases between. Germline CDR1 reads MRHNA; CDR2 reads SNTAGT. This CDR3 contains 11 residues. The DNA for the CDR3 is TGTGCCAGCAGCCAGGGCCGGGGCTACACCTTC. It is translated as CASSQGRGYTF.

This clone has just one count. The chain joins TRBV27 to TRBJ2-5; D gene ambiguous. The J call is in doubt because the DNA end fits TRBJ2-7 better. This CDR3 comprises 14 residues. Germline lookup yields CDR1 MNHEY and CDR2 SMNVEV (reference sequence). The CDR3 is CASSLRGTAYEQYF. DNA for the CDR3: TGTGCCAGCAGTTTAAGAGGAACGGCGTACGAGCAGTACTTC.

V gene TRBV7-2 combines with J gene TRBJ1-1; TRBD1 matches 7 bases. Germline V gene lookup returns CDR1 SGHTA and CDR2 FQGNSA. J gave up 2 bases and V 4 bases, and 7 bases lay outside the gene matches. CDR3 size: 15 residues. CDR3 nucleotide sequence: TGTGCCAGCAGCTGGTCGGGACAGCCTAACACTGAAGCTTTCTTT. Its translation: CASSWSGQPNTEAFF.